This T cell receptor beta chain was documented in a study of cytomegalovirus exposure and HLA in healthy donors. With 60 Vbeta and 13 Jbeta primers, the PCR was carried out. Generated by immunoSEQ multiplex PCR, the TCRdb table keeps only in-frame clones and is missing some. The data contain about 97,000 clones, about 74% of them singletons. The CDR3 covers 14 residues. Germline V CDR1 and CDR2: SGDLS, YYNGEE. The ends lost 3 bases at V and 3 bases at J; junction bases unmatched: 2. This TCR was sampled from a male donor in good health and CMV-seropositive. The gene calls are TRBV9 and TRBJ2-7, with 11 bases that match TRBD1. Material: PBMCs. DNA for the CDR3: TGTGCCAGCAGCGGGGGGACAGGGGGCTACGAGCAGTACTTC. Its protein product is CASSGGTGGYEQYF.